This TCR beta chain was obtained from a study of identical twins. TCRdb processed the 5' RACE reads anew with MiXCR; each CDR3 protein has one entry. Here the sample spans approximately 260,000 distinct CDR3 sequences, about 8.3% being singletons. This clonotype occurred a few times. As yet, its antigen is unknown. Study conclusions and caveats: Abundant cord blood beta clonotypes carried fewer insertions; memory repertoires showed none. Monozygotic twins shared more out-of-frame TCR alpha than recombination models predicted. Conclusions came from cross-sectional statistical analysis, not from following the same donors.

The donors were all healthy and Caucasian. V dropped 0 bases and J dropped 3 bases, with 8 bases sitting between them. Germline assignment: CDR1 LNHNV and CDR2 YYDKDF (reference sequence). The CDR3 totals 14 residues. This sample was shared with a second study, whose subject was yellow fever vaccine responses in identical twins.

The TCR originated in a woman under 30 in good health. The chain couples TRBV15 to TRBJ2-5; maybe TRBD2 (6 bases). Sequenced: CD8+ T cells sorted from blood. CDR3 DNA: TGTGCCACCAGCAGAGATTTAGCGGAAGAGACCCAGTACTTC. Protein: CATSRDLAEETQYF.